A single sample is the source of the 4 T cell receptor beta chains below, sequenced in a study of T cells in localized non-small cell lung cancer (dated by TCRdb to 2019 to 2021). The protocol used for the library was the immunoSEQ multiplex PCR assay. Here the immuneACCESS table is served through TCRdb, limited to in-frame sequences with V and J called. Missing clones are a known gap in these copies; in checked studies unresolved V genes cover under half, and the rest lacks a known reason. The sample table shows around 36,000 clones, and approximately 81% are seen once. The top ten constitute around 7.8% of the sample. Source: peripheral blood mononuclear cells, taken before any cancer treatment. The receptors were sampled from a male donor older than 55 with stage II lung adenocarcinoma.

This chain uses TRBV6-1 with TRBJ1-1; a weak D match, TRBD1 (6 bases). Germline CDR1 MNHNS, CDR2 SASEGT. CDR3 length equals 16 residues. V lost 2 bases to trimming and J lost 0 bases, with 13 bases between them. The DNA of the CDR3 is TGTGCCAGCAGTGAATGGGGGCAGTTCATGAACACTGAAGCTTTCTTT. This sequence encodes CASSEWGQFMNTEAFF.

The chain links TRBV30 to TRBJ2-1, with D hard to call. This CDR3 has 12 residues. Trimming stripped 5 bases from V and 4 bases from J, with 9 bases between. From germline, CDR1 is GTSNPN and CDR2 SVGIG (reference sequence). The CDR3 coding sequence is TGTGCCTGGGCGCTGCAATACAATGAGCAGTTCTTC. Its protein is CAWALQYNEQFF.

This clone came up a few times. This sequence joins TRBV7-9 and TRBJ1-3; possible D gene TRBD1, 5 bases. The V gene's germline CDR1 is SEHNR and CDR2 FQNEAQ (reference sequence). Trimming pared 1 base from V and 0 bases from J, leaving 19 bases between. The CDR3 length is 19 residues. Here the CDR3 DNA reads TGTGCCAGCAGCTTAGATCAGGGTAGACGCTTGGCCTCTGGAAACACCATATATTTT. This translates into CASSLDQGRRLASGNTIYF.

The chain couples TRBV6-5 to TRBJ2-1; no reliable D call. The V end was cut by 6 bases, the J end by 7 bases, with 16 bases between. The CDR3 contains 14 residues. CDR1 and CDR2 from the germline V gene are MNHEY and SVGAGI. The CDR3 sequence is CASRLGVGWNEQFF. The CDR3 DNA sequence: TGTGCCAGCAGATTAGGAGTGGGTTGGAATGAGCAGTTCTTC.